This T cell receptor (beta chain) appears in the sequencing data of a study of identical twins. Study-wide results and caveats: In drawing conclusions, the study used cross-sectional statistical analysis and did not follow the same donors. Some out-of-frame alpha sequences were shared by twins, and these showed excess low generation probability. Abundant beta clonotypes from cord blood bore fewer insertions; memory repertoires lacked this pattern.

This clonotype was counted at least ten times. As yet, its antigen is unknown. TCRdb called the 5' RACE reads again in MiXCR, with one record for every CDR3 protein. The sample carries 350,000 to 500,000 distinct CDR3 sequences, 15% to 20% recorded once. The CDR3 has 15 amino acids. V gave up 4 bases and J gave up 2 bases, with 14 bases separating them. Germline V CDR1 and CDR2: SGHRS, YFSETQ. Each donor was a healthy Caucasian. This sequence originates from a man aged 50 or older in good health. Sequencing input: naive T cells sorted from blood. The chain carries TRBV5-1 and TRBJ2-3, with a weak D call TRBD2 (5 bases). For the CDR3, the DNA is TGCGCCAGCAGCCAAGAGGGCGAGTTCACAGATACGCAGTATTTT. Translating it yields CASSQEGEFTDTQYF. Filled out from reference TRBV5-1 and TRBJ2-3, the complete variable domain reads KAGVTQTPRYLIKTRGQQVTLSCSPISGHRSVSWYQQTPGQGLQFLFEYFSETQRNKGNFPGRFSGRQFSNSRSEMNVSTLELGDSALYLCASSQEGEFTDTQYFGPGTRLTVL.